Presented here are 16 T cell receptor beta chains from one specimen sequenced in a study of T cell responses to AZD1222 COVID-19 vaccine. TCRdb keeps only in-frame clones here, not all; method: immunoSEQ multiplex PCR. The repertoire holds around 78,000 clones, with roughly 90% as singletons. Sequencing was performed on peripheral blood, taken 28 days after the second AZD1222 dose. The receptors here all came from an adult who received the AZD1222 COVID-19 vaccine.

The rearrangement uses TRBV28 and TRBJ1-5, with D unresolved. The CDR3 runs to 14 residues. Germline values: CDR1 MDHEN, CDR2 SYDVKM. The V gene lost 3 bases and the J gene lost 0 bases, with 6 bases spanning the gap. CDR3 bases: TGTGCCAGCAGTTTTCAAAGTAGCAATCAGCCCCAGCATTTT. Its protein product is CASSFQSSNQPQHF. The full variable domain, rest sourced from reference TRBV28 and TRBJ1-5, is DVKVTQSSRYLVKRTGEKVFLECVQDMDHENMFWYRQDPGLGLRLIYFSYDVKMKEKGDIPEGYSVSREKKERFSLILESASTNQTSMYLCASSFQSSNQPQHFGDGTRLSIL.

This chain uses TRBV10-3 with TRBJ2-2; the D is unclear. CDR3 length equals 13 residues. The V end lost 6 bases, the J end lost 4 bases, and 9 bases lay between the germline ends. Germline CDR1 is ENHRY and CDR2 is SYGVKD. CDR3 bases: TGTGCCATCAGCGGAACTGTCACCGGGGAGCTGTTTTTT. Amino acid sequence: CAISGTVTGELFF.

This clone was counted only a few times. The rearrangement uses TRBV7-2 and TRBJ1-1; D gene unclear. V lost 8 bases and J 0 bases, leaving 4 bases between the germline ends. The CDR3 covers 11 residues. CDR1 SGHTA and CDR2 FQGNSA come from the germline V gene. CDR3 nucleotide sequence: TGTGCCAGCGGTATGAACACTGAAGCTTTCTTT. Its translation: CASGMNTEAFF.

The rearrangement uses TRBV4-3 and TRBJ1-3; D not certain. Germline assignment: CDR1 LGHNA and CDR2 YSLEER. The germline V and J ends were trimmed by 0 bases and 0 bases, with 6 bases remaining between them. The CDR3 extends over 15 amino acids. The CDR3 bases are TGCGCCAGCAGCCAAGAGATCAGCTCTGGAAACACCATATATTTT. Translated: CASSQEISSGNTIYF.

V is TRBV5-4 and J is TRBJ2-5; D is unclear. The germline V gene encodes CDR1 SGHNT and CDR2 YYREEE (reference sequence). The V and J ends lost 1 base and 7 bases respectively, with 8 bases between them. This CDR3 contains 12 residues. The CDR3 DNA follows: TGTGCCAGCAGCTTGTCGACGGGGACCCAGTACTTC. This gives the protein CASSLSTGTQYF.

The chain employs TRBV6-5 and TRBJ2-1; the D is unclear. Germline V lookup: CDR1 MNHEY, CDR2 SVGAGI. The CDR3 is 15 residues long. The V and J ends lost 4 bases and 0 bases respectively, with 10 bases between them. CDR3 coding DNA: TGTGCCAGCAGTTGGAAGTTTAGCTCCTACAATGAGCAGTTCTTC. It is translated as CASSWKFSSYNEQFF.

This rearrangement joins TRBV7-2 to TRBJ1-6; no clear D gene. The V and J ends lost 2 bases and 0 bases respectively, with 14 bases between them. From germline, CDR1 is SGHTA and CDR2 FQGNSA. The CDR3 runs to 18 residues. CDR3 DNA sequence: TGTGCCAGCAGCTTAAAGCAGGCTTCTTCCTCCTATAATTCACCCCTCCACTTT. Its protein product is CASSLKQASSSYNSPLHF.

The rearrangement links TRBV11-2 to TRBJ1-1, with D unresolved. Germline V lookup: CDR1 SGHAT, CDR2 FQNNGV. The CDR3 consists of 15 residues. V lost 4 bases to trimming and J lost 2 bases, with 14 bases between them. The CDR3 protein is CASSSRTGINTEAFF. The CDR3 coding sequence is TGTGCCAGCAGCTCCCGGACGGGAATTAACACTGAAGCTTTCTTT. Supplemented by reference TRBV11-2 and TRBJ1-1, the full variable domain reads EAGVAQSPRYKIIEKRQSVAFWCNPISGHATLYWYQQILGQGPKLLIQFQNNGVVDDSQLPKDRFSAERLKGVDSTLKIQPAKLEDSAVYLCASSSRTGINTEAFFGQGTRLTVV.

CDR3 residues: CASSVTRGDYGYTF. CDR3 nucleotides: TGTGCCAGCAGCGTTACCAGGGGGGACTATGGCTACACCTTC. V is TRBV28 and J is TRBJ1-2; 7 nucleotides match TRBD1. CDR3 length: 14 residues. The V gene end was trimmed by 6 bases and the J gene end by 3 bases; junction bases not matched to a gene: 7. Germline values: CDR1 MDHEN, CDR2 SYDVKM.

This clone was seen a handful of times. The chain links TRBV2 to TRBJ2-4; D perhaps matches TRBD1 (5 bases). This CDR3 has 13 residues. From germline, CDR1 is SNHLY and CDR2 FYNNEI. V lost 0 bases, J lost 9 bases, and 9 bases lay in between. The CDR3 protein is CASSEAGVGIQYF. The CDR3 bases are TGTGCCAGCAGTGAAGCAGGGGTCGGCATTCAGTACTTC.

This clone was seen a single time. This rearrangement joins TRBV7-9 to TRBJ2-7; D remains ambiguous. V shed 5 bases and J shed 3 bases, with 14 bases lying between them. Germline V lookup: CDR1 SEHNR, CDR2 FQNEAQ (reference sequence). The CDR3 runs 14 residues. CDR3 region: CASSAKEKDYEQYF. Here the CDR3 DNA reads TGTGCCAGCAGCGCTAAGGAGAAAGACTACGAGCAGTACTTC.

The gene calls are TRBV12-3 or TRBV12-4 and TRBJ2-7; D ambiguous. The CDR3 spans 13 residues. The V end was cut by 3 bases, the J end by 7 bases, with 13 bases between. The CDR3 spells CASSFNVLLEQYF. The CDR3 DNA reads TGTGCCAGCAGTTTCAACGTTTTATTGGAGCAGTACTTC.

The rearrangement joins TRBV2 to TRBJ2-7; D is unclear. V was clipped by 2 bases and J by 3 bases, with 2 bases between them. This CDR3 contains 11 residues. Germline V lookup: CDR1 SNHLY, CDR2 FYNNEI. The DNA for the CDR3 is TGTGCCAGCAGTGAACTCTACGAGCAGTACTTC. Its translation is CASSELYEQYF.

The V call is TRBV6-5, the J call TRBJ1-2; D is perhaps TRBD1 (6 bases). Per germline, CDR1 MNHEY and CDR2 SVGAGI. The CDR3 is 13 amino acids. V was cut by 5 bases and J by 0 bases, with 7 bases left in between. The DNA of the CDR3 is TGTGCCAGCAGTAGGACAGCTAACTATGGCTACACCTTC. Protein: CASSRTANYGYTF.

This clone has only a few counts. The V call is TRBV6-5, the J call TRBJ2-7; 8 nucleotides align to TRBD2. After removal of 2 bases from V and 2 bases from J, the junction contained 8 bases not matched to a gene. The germline V gene has CDR1 MNHEY and CDR2 SVGAGI. This CDR3 comprises 16 residues. The CDR3 spells CASSYVGGANPYEQYF. CDR3 in DNA: TGTGCCAGCAGTTACGTCGGGGGGGCAAACCCCTACGAGCAGTACTTC.

This sequence joins TRBV7-3 and TRBJ2-2; TRBD1 or TRBD2 may be the D gene (5 bases each). Germline V gene data show CDR1 as SGHTA and CDR2 as FQGTGA. CDR3 length equals 15 residues. Trimming cost V 6 bases and J 0 bases, with 11 bases left between them. The CDR3 is CASRSGTSNTGELFF. The CDR3 DNA reads TGTGCCAGCAGATCCGGGACGTCGAACACCGGGGAGCTGTTTTTT.